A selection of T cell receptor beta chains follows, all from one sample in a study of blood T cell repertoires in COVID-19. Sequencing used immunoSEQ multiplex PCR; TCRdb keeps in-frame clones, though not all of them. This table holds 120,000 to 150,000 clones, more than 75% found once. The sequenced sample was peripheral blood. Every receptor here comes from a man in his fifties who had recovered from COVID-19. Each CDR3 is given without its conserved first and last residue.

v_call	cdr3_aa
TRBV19	ASSESQGLTYGYT
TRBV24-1	ATSDSGTNEAF
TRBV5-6	ASSLDLGQVHYNEQF
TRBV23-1	ASSQRGRLGSPLH
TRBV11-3	ASSQGRTSGGARVPF
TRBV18	ASSRNGGRTDTQY
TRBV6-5	ASRPRQGAPGYT
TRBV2	ASTEQGAYTEAF
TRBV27	ASTRQDPNSPLH
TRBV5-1	ASSPEGQGGYYGYT
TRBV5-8	ASSPTYSGETQNQY
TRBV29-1	SGREDYGYT
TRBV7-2	ASSLAPTGMGALNNEQF
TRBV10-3	AISEGQGNSPLH
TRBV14	ASSQTGERSYEQY
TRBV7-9	ASSPRGDPFTDTQY
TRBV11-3	ASSFSTSGILQETQY
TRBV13	ASSYTGLAGSDTQY
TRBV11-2	ASSLLQGGEKLF
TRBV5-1	ASTLGQGASYNEQF
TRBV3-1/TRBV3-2	ASSQVFRGTSYEQY
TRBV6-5	ASEELASTDTQY
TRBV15	ATTEGGGNQPQH
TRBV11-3	ASSPGSSGNTIY
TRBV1	TSSQGGRWIGLETQY
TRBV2	ASSEARNANEQY
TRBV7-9	ASSLGIGRDTPETQY
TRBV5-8	ASSVRDRGYQPQH